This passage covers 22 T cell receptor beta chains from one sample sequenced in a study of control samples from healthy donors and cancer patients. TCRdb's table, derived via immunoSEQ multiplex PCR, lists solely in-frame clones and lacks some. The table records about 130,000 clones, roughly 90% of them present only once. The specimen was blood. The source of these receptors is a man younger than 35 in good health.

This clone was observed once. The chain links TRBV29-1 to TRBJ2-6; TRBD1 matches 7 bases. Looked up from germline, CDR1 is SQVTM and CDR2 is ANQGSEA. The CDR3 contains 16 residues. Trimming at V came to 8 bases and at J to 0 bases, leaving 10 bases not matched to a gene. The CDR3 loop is CSCSGTANSGANVLTF. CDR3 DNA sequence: TGCAGCTGTTCCGGGACAGCCAACTCTGGGGCCAACGTCCTGACTTTC. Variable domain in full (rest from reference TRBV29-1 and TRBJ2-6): SAVISQKPSRDICQRGTSLTIQCQVDSQVTMMFWYRQQPGQSLTLIATANQGSEATYESGFVIDKFPISRPNLTFSTLTVSNMSPEDSSIYLCSCSGTANSGANVLTFGAGSRLTVL.

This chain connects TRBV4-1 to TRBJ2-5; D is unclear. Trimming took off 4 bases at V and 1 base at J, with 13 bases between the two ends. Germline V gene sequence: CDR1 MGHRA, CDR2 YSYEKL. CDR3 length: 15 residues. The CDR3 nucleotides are TGCGCCAGCAGCCCTTCTGGAACGCCCCAAGAGACCCAGTACTTC. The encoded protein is CASSPSGTPQETQYF.

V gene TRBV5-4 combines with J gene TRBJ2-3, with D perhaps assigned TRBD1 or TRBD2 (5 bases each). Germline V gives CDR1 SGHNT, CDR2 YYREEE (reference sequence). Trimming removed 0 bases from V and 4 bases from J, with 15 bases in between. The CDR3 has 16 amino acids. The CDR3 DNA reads TGTGCCAGCAGCTTGGTCAATTTTGAGGGGTCAGATACGCAGTATTTT. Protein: CASSLVNFEGSDTQYF.

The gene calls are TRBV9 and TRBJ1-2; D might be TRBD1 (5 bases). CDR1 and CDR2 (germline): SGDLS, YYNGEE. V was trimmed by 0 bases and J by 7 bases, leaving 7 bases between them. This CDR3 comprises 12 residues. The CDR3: CASSVGGRGYTF. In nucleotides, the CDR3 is TGTGCCAGCAGCGTAGGGGGACGTGGCTACACCTTC.

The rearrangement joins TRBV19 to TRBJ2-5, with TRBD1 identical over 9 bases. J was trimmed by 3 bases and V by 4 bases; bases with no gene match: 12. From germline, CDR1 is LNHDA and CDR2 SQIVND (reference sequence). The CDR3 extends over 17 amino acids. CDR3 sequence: CASSRSIRTGEKETQYF. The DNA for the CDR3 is TGTGCCAGTAGTAGAAGTATTAGGACAGGGGAAAAAGAGACCCAGTACTTC.

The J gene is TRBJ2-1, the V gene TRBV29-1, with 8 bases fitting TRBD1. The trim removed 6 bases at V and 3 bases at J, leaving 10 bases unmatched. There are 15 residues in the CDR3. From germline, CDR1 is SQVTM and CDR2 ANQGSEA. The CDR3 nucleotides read TGCAGCGTAGGTCACCCGGGACAGGACTACAATGAGCAGTTCTTC. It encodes CSVGHPGQDYNEQFF.

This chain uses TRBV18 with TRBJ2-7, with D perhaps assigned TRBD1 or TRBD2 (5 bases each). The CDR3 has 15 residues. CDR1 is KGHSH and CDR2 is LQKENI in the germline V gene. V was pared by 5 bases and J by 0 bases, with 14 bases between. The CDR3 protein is CASSAPGTDSYEQYF. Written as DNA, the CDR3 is TGTGCCAGCTCAGCCCCAGGGACGGACTCCTACGAGCAGTACTTC.

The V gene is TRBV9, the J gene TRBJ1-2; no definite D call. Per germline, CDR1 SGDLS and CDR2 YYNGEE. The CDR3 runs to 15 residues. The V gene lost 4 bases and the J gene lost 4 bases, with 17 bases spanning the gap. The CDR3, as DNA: TGTGCCAGCAGCCCCGAGGTTGCTGGGAGCTATGGCTACACCTTC. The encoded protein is CASSPEVAGSYGYTF.

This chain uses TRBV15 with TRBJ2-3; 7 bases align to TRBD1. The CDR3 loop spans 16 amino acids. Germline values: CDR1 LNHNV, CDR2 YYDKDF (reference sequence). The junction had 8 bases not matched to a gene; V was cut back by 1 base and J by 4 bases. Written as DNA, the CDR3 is TGTGCCACCAGCAGAGGAGAAGGGGGCCGAGCAGATACGCAGTATTTT. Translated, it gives CATSRGEGGRADTQYF.

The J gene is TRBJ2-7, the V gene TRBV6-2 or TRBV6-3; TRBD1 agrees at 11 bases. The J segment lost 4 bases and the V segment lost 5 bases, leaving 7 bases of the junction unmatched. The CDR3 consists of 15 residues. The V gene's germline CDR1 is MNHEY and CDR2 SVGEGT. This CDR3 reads CASSRLGQGAYEQYF. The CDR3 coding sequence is TGTGCCAGCAGTCGCCTCGGACAGGGGGCGTACGAGCAGTACTTC.

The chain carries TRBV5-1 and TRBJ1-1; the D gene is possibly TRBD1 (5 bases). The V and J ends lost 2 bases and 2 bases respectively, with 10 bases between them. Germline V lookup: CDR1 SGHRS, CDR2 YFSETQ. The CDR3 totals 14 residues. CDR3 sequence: CASSLLTGNTEAFF. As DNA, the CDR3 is TGCGCCAGCAGCTTACTCACAGGTAACACTGAAGCTTTCTTT.

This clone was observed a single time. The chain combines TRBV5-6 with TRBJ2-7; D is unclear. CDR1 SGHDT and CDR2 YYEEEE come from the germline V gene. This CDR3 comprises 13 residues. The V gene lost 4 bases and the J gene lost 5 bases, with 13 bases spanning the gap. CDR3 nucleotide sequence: TGTGCCAGCAGCCCCTCCGCAAGGCACGAGCAGTACGTC. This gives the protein CASSPSARHEQYV.

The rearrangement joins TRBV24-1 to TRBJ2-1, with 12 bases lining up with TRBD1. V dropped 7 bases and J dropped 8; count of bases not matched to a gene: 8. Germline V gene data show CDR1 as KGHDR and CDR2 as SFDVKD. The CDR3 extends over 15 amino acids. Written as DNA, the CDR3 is TGTGCCACCAGGCCCTCGGGACAGGGGGCCGATGAGCAGTTCTTC. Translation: CATRPSGQGADEQFF.

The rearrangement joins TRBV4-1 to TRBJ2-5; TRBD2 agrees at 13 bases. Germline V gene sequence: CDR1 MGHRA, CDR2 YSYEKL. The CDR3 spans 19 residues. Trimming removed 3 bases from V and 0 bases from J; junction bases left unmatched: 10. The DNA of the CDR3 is TGCGCCAGCAGCCACCCTGGACTAGCGGGGGCGCCAAACCAAGAGACCCAGTACTTC. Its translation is CASSHPGLAGAPNQETQYF.

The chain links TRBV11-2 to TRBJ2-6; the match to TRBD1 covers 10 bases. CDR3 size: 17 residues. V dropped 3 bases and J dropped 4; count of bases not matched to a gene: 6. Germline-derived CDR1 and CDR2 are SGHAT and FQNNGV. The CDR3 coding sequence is TGTGCCAGCAGCTTGCGGGACAGGGGCTCCGGGGCCAACGTCCTGACTTTC. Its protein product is CASSLRDRGSGANVLTF.

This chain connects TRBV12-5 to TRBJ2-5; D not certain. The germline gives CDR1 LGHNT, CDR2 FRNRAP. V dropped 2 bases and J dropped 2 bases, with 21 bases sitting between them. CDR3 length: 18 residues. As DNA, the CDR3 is TGTGCTAGTGGTTTGCCGCCCCAGGCAGGCGATTCACAAGAGACCCAGTACTTC. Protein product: CASGLPPQAGDSQETQYF.

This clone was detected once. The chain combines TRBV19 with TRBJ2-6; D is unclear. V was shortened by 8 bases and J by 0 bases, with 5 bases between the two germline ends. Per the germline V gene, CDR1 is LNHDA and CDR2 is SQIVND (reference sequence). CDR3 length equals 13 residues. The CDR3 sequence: CASFSSGANVLTF. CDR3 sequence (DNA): TGTGCCAGTTTTTCCTCTGGGGCCAACGTCCTGACTTTC.

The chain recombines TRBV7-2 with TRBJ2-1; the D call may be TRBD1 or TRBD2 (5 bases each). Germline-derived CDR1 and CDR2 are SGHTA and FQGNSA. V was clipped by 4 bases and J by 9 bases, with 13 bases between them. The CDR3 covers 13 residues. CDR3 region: CASSSGTWVEQFF. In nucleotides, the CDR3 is TGTGCCAGCAGCTCCGGGACCTGGGTTGAGCAGTTCTTC.

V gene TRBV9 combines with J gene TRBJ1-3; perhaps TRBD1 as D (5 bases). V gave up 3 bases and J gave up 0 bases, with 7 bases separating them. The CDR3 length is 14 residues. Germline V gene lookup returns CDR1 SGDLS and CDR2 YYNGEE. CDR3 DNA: TGTGCCAGCAGCGCGGACACCTCTGGAAACACCATATATTTT. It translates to CASSADTSGNTIYF.

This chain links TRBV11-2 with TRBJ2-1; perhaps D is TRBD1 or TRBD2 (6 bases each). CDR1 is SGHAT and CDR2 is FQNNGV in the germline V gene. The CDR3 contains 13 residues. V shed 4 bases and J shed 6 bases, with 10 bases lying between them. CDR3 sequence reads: CASSWGARNEQFF. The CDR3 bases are TGTGCCAGCAGCTGGGGGGCTCGCAATGAGCAGTTCTTC.

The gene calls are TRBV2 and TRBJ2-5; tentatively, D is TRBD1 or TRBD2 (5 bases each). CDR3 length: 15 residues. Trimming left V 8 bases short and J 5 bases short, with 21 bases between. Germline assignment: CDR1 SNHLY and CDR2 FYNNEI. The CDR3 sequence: CASLVSARGGETQYF. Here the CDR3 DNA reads TGTGCCAGCCTCGTTTCGGCAAGGGGCGGGGAGACCCAGTACTTC.

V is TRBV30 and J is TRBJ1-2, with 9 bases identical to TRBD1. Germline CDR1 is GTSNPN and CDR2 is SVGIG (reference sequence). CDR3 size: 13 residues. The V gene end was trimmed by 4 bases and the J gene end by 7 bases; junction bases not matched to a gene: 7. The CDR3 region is CAWTPGQGSGYTF. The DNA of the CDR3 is TGTGCCTGGACCCCGGGACAGGGTTCTGGCTACACCTTC.